This T cell receptor (beta chain) was recovered during a study of T cell repertoires in cytomegalovirus infection (dated by TCRdb to between 2018 and 2020). Study-level background: Recently identified HLA-C-restricted CMV epitopes, whose presentation resists viral immunomodulation, were targeted by peptide stimulations together with well-studied HLA-B-restricted epitopes. The HLA type of each donor mattered for the analysis, because public TCR beta signatures pointed to carriage of CMV infection along with the matching HLA type. Study-wide findings and limitations: The ex vivo response was dominated by HLA-C-restricted CMV-specific TCR beta clonotypes, which also provided the single most frequent clonotype in two of eight donors. In both this cohort and an independent cohort of several hundred donors, the cumulative frequency of public TCR beta family members distinguished carriers of CMV infection plus the relevant HLA type.

Worth noting for this clonotype: This clone's antigen is unknown. One end of the junction fails to match germline, which may point to a read error.

The CDR3 sequence holds 15 residues, the cysteine and phenylalanine included. Only CDR3 DNA remains: 45 bases, in frame from the first base. CDR1 and CDR2, looked up from the germline V gene, are SGHAT and FQNNGV. These reads were obtained on an Illumina HiSeq 1500. The public sequencing data were trimmed at Q25 with fastp and processed into clonotypes with MiXCR by TCRdb, which kept only in-frame beta chains. Rows matching on CDR3 protein sequence are summarized as one entry with the most common DNA and genes. The sample table contains fewer than 1,000,000 distinct CDR3 sequences; only one count was recorded for approximately 31% of them. The ten largest clones capture around 15% of the sample. What the treatment or condition label conveys for this sample: in vitro stimulation with specific CMV peptide epitopes to enrich CMV-specific T cells.

This clonotype originated in a human donor in good health (CMV status not recorded). Some clones in this sample may be carry-over from other donors' samples. Here the sequenced sample was cultured CD8+ T cells from PBMCs, taken from culture after CMV antigen stimulation. The V gene is TRBV11-2 and the J gene is TRBJ2-1; TRBD1 matches 10 bases in the middle. The DNA sequence follows: TGTGTCAGCAGCTTTCGGACAGGGGGCTACAATGAGCAGTTCTTC. The encoded protein is CVSSFRTGGYNEQFF.